Reported below is one T cell receptor (beta chain). The germline CDR1 and CDR2 sequences are MNHEY and SVGEGT. Trimming removed 2 bases from V and 5 bases from J; junction bases left unmatched: 3. The CDR3 sequence is 13 residues long. The data stem from a study of blood T cell repertoires in COVID-19. Study as a whole: There were acute and convalescent COVID-19 samples, and they came from the United States, Italy and Spain. T cells, B-cell-depleted T cells, or PBMCs provided the cDNA or gDNA that served as material.

In the original workflow: Amplification from reference gene primers served as the basis for estimated nucleated cell counts. Sequencing was performed with immunoSEQ multiplex PCR; in TCRdb, only in-frame clones are kept and a portion is missing. V, J and clone size reflect that table, while D and trimming were determined from the DNA. Here the sample spans around 370,000 clones, about 90% being singletons. Followed longitudinally, the Seattle patients had been enrolled during active infection. J is TRBJ2-7 and V is TRBV6-2 or TRBV6-3, with 7 bases identical to TRBD2. The clonotype comes from a woman in her 50s with COVID-19, enrolled during active disease. The sequenced material came from peripheral blood. The CDR3 spells CASSYTSVHEQYF. CDR3 coding DNA: TGTGCCAGCAGTTACACTAGCGTCCACGAGCAGTACTTC.